This is a list of T cell receptor beta chains from one sample in a study of T cells in localized non-small cell lung cancer. Sequencing was performed with immunoSEQ multiplex PCR; in TCRdb, only in-frame clones are kept and a portion is missing. The data hold a few thousand clones, with 40% to 50% observed a single time. Sample: lung tumor tissue, taken before any cancer treatment. These receptors all stem from a man between 40 and 69 years old with stage I lung adenocarcinoma. CDR3s include the opening cysteine and the closing phenylalanine or tryptophan. Each record gives: CDR3 protein, CDR3 DNA, clone size, D gene, J gene, V gene. D genes are given only for firm matches. Clone sizes are given selectively: once, few, many, or a class where the clone is expanded.

CDR3: CASSEREYNEQFF; DNA: TGTGCCAGCAGTGAGCGGGAATACAATGAGCAGTTCTTC; size: -; D: TRBD2; J: TRBJ2-1; V: TRBV6-8
CDR3: CSVSPGTGGEKLFF; DNA: TGCAGCGTCTCTCCCGGGACAGGGGGTGAAAAACTGTTTTTT; size: few; D: TRBD1; J: TRBJ1-4; V: TRBV29-1
CDR3: CASSWSGDGDTEAFF; DNA: TGCGCCAGCAGCTGGTCGGGGGATGGGGATACTGAAGCTTTCTTT; size: -; D: -; J: TRBJ1-1; V: TRBV5-1
CDR3: CSVGLSGGETQYF; DNA: TGCAGCGTTGGCCTTAGCGGGGGAGAGACCCAGTACTTC; size: -; D: TRBD2; J: TRBJ2-5; V: TRBV29-1
CDR3: CSVEGQTSGSIYEQFF; DNA: TGCAGCGTTGAGGGGCAAACTAGCGGGAGTATCTATGAGCAGTTCTTC; size: -; D: TRBD2; J: TRBJ2-1; V: TRBV29-1
CDR3: CASSYPTSGGITSTDTQYF; DNA: TGTGCCAGCAGTTATCCCACTAGCGGGGGAATTACTAGCACAGATACGCAGTATTTT; size: few; D: TRBD2; J: TRBJ2-3; V: TRBV6-8
CDR3: CASSIAQGSSYGYTF; DNA: TGTGCCAGTAGTATAGCCCAGGGGAGTTCCTATGGCTACACCTTC; size: -; D: -; J: TRBJ1-2; V: TRBV19
CDR3: CASSFGTPNTGELFF; DNA: TGTGCCAGCAGCTTCGGGACTCCGAACACCGGGGAGCTGTTTTTT; size: few; D: -; J: TRBJ2-2; V: TRBV9
CDR3: CATSREVVTDTQYF; DNA: TGTGCCACCAGCAGAGAAGTAGTCACAGATACGCAGTATTTT; size: -; D: -; J: TRBJ2-3; V: TRBV15
CDR3: CASSLNWNTEAFF; DNA: TGTGCCAGCAGCTTAAATTGGAACACTGAAGCTTTCTTT; size: many; D: -; J: TRBJ1-1; V: TRBV7-4
CDR3: CAWAGGLEETQYF; DNA: TGTGCCTGGGCGGGGGGCCTTGAAGAGACCCAGTACTTC; size: -; D: TRBD2; J: TRBJ2-5; V: TRBV30
CDR3: CASSPSSTGVSYNEQFF; DNA: TGTGCCAGCTCACCGAGTTCGACGGGAGTATCCTACAATGAGCAGTTCTTC; size: once; D: -; J: TRBJ2-1; V: TRBV18
CDR3: CASRSPPGPSNEKLFF; DNA: TGTGCCAGCAGGTCTCCTCCGGGACCGTCGAATGAAAAACTGTTTTTT; size: once; D: -; J: TRBJ1-4; V: TRBV6-8
CDR3: CSVGQGLGGYTF; DNA: TGCAGCGTAGGACAGGGGTTAGGGGGCTACACCTTC; size: few; D: TRBD1; J: TRBJ1-2; V: TRBV29-1
CDR3: CASSPSSGMGETQYF; DNA: TGTGCCAGCAGCCCCAGTAGCGGGATGGGGGAGACCCAGTACTTC; size: few; D: TRBD2; J: TRBJ2-5; V: TRBV11-3
CDR3: CASSEARAFTDTQYF; DNA: TGTGCCAGCAGTGAAGCCCGGGCCTTCACAGATACGCAGTATTTT; size: few; D: -; J: TRBJ2-3; V: TRBV6-4
CDR3: CASSFRSTYNEQFF; DNA: TGTGCCAGCAGCTTCAGGAGTACTTACAATGAGCAGTTCTTC; size: few; D: -; J: TRBJ2-1; V: TRBV12-1
CDR3: CASSLRGANEKLFF; DNA: TGTGCCAGCAGCTTAAGAGGGGCTAATGAAAAACTGTTTTTT; size: -; D: -; J: TRBJ1-4; V: TRBV11-3
CDR3: CASSPLRDRGTQTQYF; DNA: TGTGCCAGCAGCCCGCTCCGGGACAGGGGAACGCAGACCCAGTACTTC; size: -; D: TRBD1; J: TRBJ2-5; V: TRBV7-1
CDR3: CATKTGTYGYTF; DNA: TGTGCCACCAAGACAGGCACGTATGGCTACACCTTC; size: few; D: -; J: TRBJ1-2; V: TRBV10-3
CDR3: CASGLERRTQYF; DNA: TGTGCTAGTGGTTTGGAGAGGCGGACCCAGTACTTC; size: once; D: -; J: TRBJ2-5; V: TRBV12-5
CDR3: CASSPRRGGGQPQHF; DNA: TGTGCCAGCTCACCACGCAGGGGTGGAGGTCAGCCCCAGCATTTT; size: -; D: -; J: TRBJ1-5; V: TRBV18
CDR3: CASGLGDYQPQHF; DNA: TGTGCTAGTGGTTTGGGGGATTATCAGCCCCAGCATTTT; size: -; D: -; J: TRBJ1-5; V: TRBV12-5
CDR3: CASSILAGVNTEAFF; DNA: TGTGCCAGTAGTATACTGGCAGGGGTTAACACTGAAGCTTTCTTT; size: -; D: -; J: TRBJ1-1; V: TRBV19
CDR3: CASSQDPGNYGYTF; DNA: TGTGCCAGCAGCCAAGACCCAGGAAACTATGGCTACACCTTC; size: once; D: -; J: TRBJ1-2; V: TRBV14
CDR3: CASSNPAFSGANVLTF; DNA: TGTGCCAGCAGTAACCCGGCGTTCTCTGGGGCCAACGTCCTGACTTTC; size: once; D: -; J: TRBJ2-6; V: TRBV28
CDR3: CASSLGAGTSGGLYSYEQYF; DNA: TGTGCCAGCAGCTTAGGTGCGGGGACTAGCGGGGGCCTTTACTCCTACGAGCAGTACTTC; size: few; D: TRBD2; J: TRBJ2-7; V: TRBV11-3
CDR3: CASSRTQDRGINYGYTF; DNA: TGTGCCAGCAGCCGTACCCAAGACAGGGGGATTAACTATGGCTACACCTTC; size: few; D: TRBD1; J: TRBJ1-2; V: TRBV28
CDR3: CASTTTANTEAFF; DNA: TGTGCCAGCACCACCACGGCGAACACTGAAGCTTTCTTT; size: -; D: -; J: TRBJ1-1; V: TRBV6-8
CDR3: CASSAGQTLGEQYF; DNA: TGTGCCAGCAGCGCGGGACAGACCCTCGGCGAGCAGTACTTC; size: -; D: -; J: TRBJ2-7; V: TRBV11-3
CDR3: CASSPITSGANVLTF; DNA: TGTGCCAGCAGTCCGATTACCTCTGGGGCCAACGTCCTGACTTTC; size: few; D: -; J: TRBJ2-6; V: TRBV6-8
CDR3: CASSQAGQNTEAFF; DNA: TGCGCCAGCAGCCAGGCGGGACAGAACACTGAAGCTTTCTTT; size: -; D: -; J: TRBJ1-1; V: TRBV5-1
CDR3: CASRELAGDYTTGELFF; DNA: TGTGCCAGCCGGGAACTAGCGGGAGACTATACAACCGGGGAGCTGTTTTTT; size: -; D: TRBD2; J: TRBJ2-2; V: TRBV28
CDR3: CASSDPGGPTGYTF; DNA: TGTGCCAGTTCTGACCCGGGGGGCCCAACGGGCTACACCTTC; size: -; D: -; J: TRBJ1-2; V: TRBV7-5
CDR3: CSTPDSRSNYGYTF; DNA: TGCAGCACCCCGGACAGCCGTTCTAACTATGGCTACACCTTC; size: -; D: -; J: TRBJ1-2; V: TRBV29-1
CDR3: CASRRDRAGGYTF; DNA: TGTGCCAGCAGGCGGGACAGGGCCGGTGGCTACACCTTC; size: -; D: TRBD1; J: TRBJ1-2; V: TRBV6-8
CDR3: CASSVDNMADNEQFF; DNA: TGTGCCAGCAGCGTAGATAACATGGCGGACAATGAGCAGTTCTTC; size: -; D: -; J: TRBJ2-1; V: TRBV7-1
CDR3: CASEGNTDTQYF; DNA: TGTGCCTCCGAGGGGAACACAGATACGCAGTATTTT; size: -; D: -; J: TRBJ2-3; V: TRBV10-3
CDR3: CASSPREIKNIQYF; DNA: TGTGCCAGCAGTCCCCGGGAGATTAAAAACATTCAGTACTTC; size: few; D: -; J: TRBJ2-4; V: TRBV6-9
CDR3: CASTIQYSNQPQHF; DNA: TGTGCCAGCACGATTCAATATAGCAATCAGCCCCAGCATTTT; size: -; D: -; J: TRBJ1-5; V: TRBV6-8
CDR3: CATSDPTGWNEQFF; DNA: TGTGCCACCAGTGACCCGACAGGGTGGAATGAGCAGTTCTTC; size: -; D: TRBD1; J: TRBJ2-1; V: TRBV6-8
CDR3: CASRSRGQGFGYGYTF; DNA: TGTGCCAGCAGGTCCCGAGGACAGGGTTTCGGCTATGGCTACACCTTC; size: -; D: TRBD1; J: TRBJ1-2; V: TRBV2
CDR3: CASSRKSGRGTGELFF; DNA: TGTGCCAGCAGCCGTAAGAGCGGGAGGGGCACCGGGGAGCTGTTTTTT; size: -; D: TRBD2; J: TRBJ2-2; V: TRBV11-3
CDR3: CASNARSSRGDTQYF; DNA: TGTGCCAGTAACGCCCGGTCTTCTAGGGGAGATACGCAGTATTTT; size: few; D: -; J: TRBJ2-3; V: TRBV19
CDR3: CASSIAGGGAGELFF; DNA: TGTGCCAGCAGCATAGCGGGAGGTGGTGCCGGGGAGCTGTTTTTT; size: few; D: TRBD2; J: TRBJ2-2; V: TRBV9
CDR3: CASKTGAVDEKLFF; DNA: TGTGCCAGTAAGACCGGGGCGGTGGATGAAAAACTGTTTTTT; size: -; D: -; J: TRBJ1-4; V: TRBV28
CDR3: CASTNEPQGAGNTIYF; DNA: TGTGCCAGTACAAACGAGCCACAGGGGGCTGGAAACACCATATATTTT; size: few; D: TRBD1; J: TRBJ1-3; V: TRBV19